A selection of T cell receptor beta chains follows, all from one sample in a study of human T cells and chemical hapten exposure. TCRdb independently ran MiXCR on the RACE reads; one entry per CDR3 protein. The sample contains about 93,000 distinct CDR3 sequences, roughly 8.5% of which appear only once. Specimen: whole blood. These TCRs come from a female donor in good health. Some clones in this sample may be carry-over from other donors' samples. CDR3s include the opening cysteine and the closing phenylalanine or tryptophan. Each record gives: V gene, clone size, J gene, D gene, CDR3 protein, CDR3 DNA. The D gene is left open where the match is weak. Expanded clones are given a class, and other clones once, few, many or no size at all.

V: TRBV2; size: .; J: TRBJ2-5; D: TRBD2; CDR3: CASSEGLTSGSSETQYF; DNA: TGTGCCAGCAGTGAAGGACTCACTAGCGGGAGTTCAGAGACCCAGTACTTC
V: TRBV28; size: .; J: TRBJ2-6; D: .; CDR3: CASRPQAGYQAVSGANVLTF; DNA: TGTGCCAGCAGACCCCAAGCGGGCTACCAGGCCGTCTCTGGGGCCAACGTCCTGACTTTC
V: TRBV5-8; size: .; J: TRBJ1-5; D: .; CDR3: CASRSRDLTSNQPQHF; DNA: TGTGCCAGCAGGTCCCGGGACCTCACCAGCAATCAGCCCCAGCATTTT
V: TRBV29-1; size: .; J: TRBJ2-7; D: TRBD1; CDR3: CSGGQGTIGEQYF; DNA: TGCAGCGGAGGACAGGGAACAATCGGCGAGCAGTACTTC
V: TRBV7-2; size: many; J: TRBJ1-2; D: .; CDR3: CASSLDRTNYGYTF; DNA: TGTGCCAGCAGCTTAGACAGGACAAACTATGGCTACACCTTC
V: TRBV29-1; size: few; J: TRBJ1-1; D: .; CDR3: CSVDKDAEAFF; DNA: TGCAGCGTTGACAAGGACGCTGAAGCTTTCTTT
V: TRBV12-5; size: few; J: TRBJ1-2; D: TRBD1; CDR3: CASGWDRAYGYTF; DNA: TGTGCTAGTGGTTGGGACAGGGCCTATGGCTACACCTTC
V: TRBV20-1; size: few; J: TRBJ1-2; D: .; CDR3: CSAAVGAGGYGYTF; DNA: TGCAGTGCTGCCGTGGGGGCTGGAGGCTATGGCTACACCTTC
V: TRBV20-1; size: many; J: TRBJ2-3; D: .; CDR3: CSARPGADTQYF; DNA: TGCAGTGCTAGACCGGGAGCAGATACGCAGTATTTT
V: TRBV20-1; size: many; J: TRBJ2-3; D: .; CDR3: CSARGSADTQYF; DNA: TGCAGTGCTAGGGGATCGGCGGATACGCAGTATTTT